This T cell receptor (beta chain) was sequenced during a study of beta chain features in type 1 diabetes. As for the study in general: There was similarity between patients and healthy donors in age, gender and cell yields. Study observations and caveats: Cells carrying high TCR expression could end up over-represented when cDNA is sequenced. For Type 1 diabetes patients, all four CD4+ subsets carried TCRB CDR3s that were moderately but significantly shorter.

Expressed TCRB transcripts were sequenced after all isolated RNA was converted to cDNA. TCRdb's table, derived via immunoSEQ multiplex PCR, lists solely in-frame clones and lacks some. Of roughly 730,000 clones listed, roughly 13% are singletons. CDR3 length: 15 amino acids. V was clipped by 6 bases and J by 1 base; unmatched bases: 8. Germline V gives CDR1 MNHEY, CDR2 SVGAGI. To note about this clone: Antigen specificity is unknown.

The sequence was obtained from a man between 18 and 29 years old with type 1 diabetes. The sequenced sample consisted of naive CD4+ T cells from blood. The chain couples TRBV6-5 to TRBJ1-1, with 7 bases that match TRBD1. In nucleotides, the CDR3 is TGTGCCAGCAGACCCGACAGGGACGGGAACACTGAAGCTTTCTTT. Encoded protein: CASRPDRDGNTEAFF.